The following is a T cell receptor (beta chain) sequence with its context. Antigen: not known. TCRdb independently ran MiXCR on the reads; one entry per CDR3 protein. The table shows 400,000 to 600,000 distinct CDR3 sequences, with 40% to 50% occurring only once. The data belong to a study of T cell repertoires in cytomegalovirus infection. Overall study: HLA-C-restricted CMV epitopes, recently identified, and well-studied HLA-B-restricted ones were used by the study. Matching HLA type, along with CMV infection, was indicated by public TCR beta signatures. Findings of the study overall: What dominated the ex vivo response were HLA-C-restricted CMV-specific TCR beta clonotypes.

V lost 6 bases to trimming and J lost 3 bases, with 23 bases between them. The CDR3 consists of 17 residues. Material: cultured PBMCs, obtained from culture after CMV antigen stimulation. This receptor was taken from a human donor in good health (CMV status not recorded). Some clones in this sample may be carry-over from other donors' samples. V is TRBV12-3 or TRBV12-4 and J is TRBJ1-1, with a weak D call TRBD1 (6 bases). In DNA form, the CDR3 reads TGTGCCAGCAGCCCAAACCCGGGACACTCAAGGGACACTGAAGCTTTCTTT. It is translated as CASSPNPGHSRDTEAFF.